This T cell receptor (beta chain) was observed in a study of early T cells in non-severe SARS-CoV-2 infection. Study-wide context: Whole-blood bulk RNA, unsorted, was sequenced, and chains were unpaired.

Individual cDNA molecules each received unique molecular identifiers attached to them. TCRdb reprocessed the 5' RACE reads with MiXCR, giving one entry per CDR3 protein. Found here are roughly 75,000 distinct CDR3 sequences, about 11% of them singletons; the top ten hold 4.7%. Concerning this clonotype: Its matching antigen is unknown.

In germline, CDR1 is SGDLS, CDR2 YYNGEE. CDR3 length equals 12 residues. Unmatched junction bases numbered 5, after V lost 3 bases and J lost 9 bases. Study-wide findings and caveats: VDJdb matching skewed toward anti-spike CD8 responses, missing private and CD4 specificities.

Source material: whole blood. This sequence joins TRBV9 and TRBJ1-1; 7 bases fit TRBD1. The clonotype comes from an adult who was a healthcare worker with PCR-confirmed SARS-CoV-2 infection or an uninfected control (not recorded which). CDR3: CASSAYRGQAFF. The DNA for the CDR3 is TGTGCCAGCAGCGCTTACAGGGGACAAGCTTTCTTT.